This T cell receptor beta chain was captured by sequencing in a study of CD8 T cells in ankylosing spondylitis (dated by TCRdb to about 2017). About the investigation overall: T cell receptor beta repertoires were profiled in healthy donors and ankylosing spondylitis patients so that disease-linked TCR variants could be found. Samples of peripheral blood were taken, and for ankylosing spondylitis patients, synovial fluid was collected as well. The full study cohort was made up of under 30 ankylosing spondylitis patients and about a hundred healthy donors. Study-wide conclusions, independent of this receptor: Significant enrichment of the disease-linked clones was reported in matched synovial fluid samples from ankylosing spondylitis patients. Some of the motif variants had been reported before in the synovial fluid and blood of reactive arthritis patients, a finding that suggests common disease-initiation mechanisms. In peripheral blood, the disease-linked clones were found at relatively low frequencies and had a CD8+ phenotype. A TCR beta motif made up of eight or nine highly homologous amino acid variants appeared to be characteristic of blood from ankylosing spondylitis patients.

For sequencing, an Illumina HiSeq 2500 was employed. TCR beta libraries were prepared by quantitative 5'-RACE with molecular barcodes. In the original analysis: A new computational method based on a probabilistic model of VDJ rearrangement was used to identify disease-linked TCR variants. Using fastp at Q25 and MiXCR, TCRdb reprocessed the public reads and kept productive beta chains. Records with the same CDR3 protein are collapsed into one entry carrying the most frequent genes and DNA. The V and J calls reflect TCRdb's pipeline rather than the authors' work. The sample contains roughly 400,000 distinct CDR3 sequences, under 25% of them found a single time. Together, the top ten hold roughly a sixth of the sample. According to the germline V gene (reference sequence), CDR1 reads LGHDT and CDR2 reads YNNKEL. V is clipped by 2 bases and J by 4 bases, and the sequence between their germline boundaries is 9 bases long. The CDR3 goes from the cysteine to the phenylalanine over 14 residues. Left in the record is the CDR3 DNA by itself, 42 bases read in frame from the first base.

This clonotype has a handful of counts. What this receptor recognizes is not known. Base qualities were left out, and no much larger clone turns up one base away. This TCR was sampled from a male donor with ankylosing spondylitis. Sequencing used blood, either unsorted or a sorted T cell fraction (not recorded which). The rearranged segments are TRBV3-1 and TRBJ2-1; the D gene cannot be named for sure. The nucleotide sequence is TGTGCCAGCAGCCAATCCCTCGTTTACAATGAGCAGTTCTTC. It translates to CASSQSLVYNEQFF.